This T cell receptor beta chain emerged from a study of cytomegalovirus exposure and HLA in healthy donors. Whole-study results and caveats: There were some V segments, including TRBV6-2 and TRBV6-3, excluded as indistinguishable. When presence/absence was analysed, sequencing depth was taken to be roughly uniform across donors.

A note on this clone: Its specificity is unknown.

The length of the CDR3 is 17 residues. A multiplex PCR was run with 60 Vbeta primers and 13 Jbeta primers. The data were produced by immunoSEQ multiplex PCR, yet TCRdb's version contains in-frame clones alone and is incomplete. The table shows more than 80,000 clones, with roughly two thirds occurring only once. Sequenced input: PBMCs. The chain employs TRBV7-5 and TRBJ2-1; no check of the table's D call, TRBD2, against the DNA was made. TRBV7-5 is listed as a pseudogene. The sequence came from a human donor in good health. CDR3 sequence: CVRSNDSGGHSGNEQFF. The DNA for the CDR3 is TGTGTCAGAAGCAACGATAGCGGGGGCCATTCTGGCAATGAGCAGTTCTTC.